Below, one T cell receptor (beta chain) is given with its context. The V segment lost 0 bases and the J segment 5 bases; nucleotides outside the gene matches: 7. Germline assignment: CDR1 MDHEN and CDR2 SYDVKM. The length of the CDR3 is 15 residues. The sample belongs to a study of CD8 T cells in Susac syndrome. FACS enriched CD8+ TEMRA cells, while bulk CD8+ and CD4+ were negatively isolated. Reverse transcription of roughly 0.5 to 1 ug RNA was carried out with random hexamers. TCRdb reanalysed the immunoSEQ multiplex PCR reads using MiXCR and keeps one entry per CDR3 protein. The sample carries about 290,000 distinct CDR3 sequences, approximately 90% recorded once.

The receptor was isolated from a human donor with multiple sclerosis. Sequencing input: CD8+ T cells from PBMCs. This chain joins TRBV28 and TRBJ2-7; 7 bases agree with TRBD2. The CDR3 bases are TGTGCCAGCAGTTTATGGGGTACTAGCGCCCACGAGCAGTACTTC. It specifies CASSLWGTSAHEQYF.